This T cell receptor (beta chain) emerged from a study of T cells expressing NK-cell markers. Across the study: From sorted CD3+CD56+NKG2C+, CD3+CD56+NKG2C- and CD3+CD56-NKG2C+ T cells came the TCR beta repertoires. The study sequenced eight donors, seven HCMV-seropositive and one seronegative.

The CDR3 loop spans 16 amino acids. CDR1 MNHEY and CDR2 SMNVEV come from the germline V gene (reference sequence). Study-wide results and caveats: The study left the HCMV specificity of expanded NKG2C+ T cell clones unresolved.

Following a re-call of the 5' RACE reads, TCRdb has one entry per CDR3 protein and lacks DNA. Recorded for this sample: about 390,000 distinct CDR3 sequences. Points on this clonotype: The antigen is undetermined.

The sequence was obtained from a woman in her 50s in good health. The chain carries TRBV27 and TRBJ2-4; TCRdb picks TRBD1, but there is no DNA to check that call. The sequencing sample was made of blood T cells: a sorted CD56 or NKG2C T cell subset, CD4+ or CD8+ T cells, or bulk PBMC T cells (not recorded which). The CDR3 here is CASSPRGAGRENIQYF.